The clone carrying this T cell receptor (beta chain) has more than one count but fewer than ten. This sample was taken from a study of T-cell memory formation after mild COVID-19. TCRdb re-called the 5' RACE reads through MiXCR, storing one row per CDR3 protein. The sample lists under 450,000 distinct CDR3 sequences; about 25% were seen once. Sequencing was performed on PBMCs or a T cell subset sorted from them (not recorded which). The clonotype was recovered from an adult woman who had mild COVID-19 (a few samples of this study predate the infection). Cell type and time point are not known.

The CDR3 bases are TGTGCCACCAGTTCTGAGGGCGAGCAGTACTTC. It translates to CATSSEGEQYF. The J gene is TRBJ2-7, the V gene TRBV24-1; D possibly corresponds to TRBD2 (5 bases). The CDR3 is 11 residues long. V was clipped by 6 bases and J by 6 bases, with 8 bases between them. The germline CDR1 and CDR2 sequences are KGHDR and SFDVKD.